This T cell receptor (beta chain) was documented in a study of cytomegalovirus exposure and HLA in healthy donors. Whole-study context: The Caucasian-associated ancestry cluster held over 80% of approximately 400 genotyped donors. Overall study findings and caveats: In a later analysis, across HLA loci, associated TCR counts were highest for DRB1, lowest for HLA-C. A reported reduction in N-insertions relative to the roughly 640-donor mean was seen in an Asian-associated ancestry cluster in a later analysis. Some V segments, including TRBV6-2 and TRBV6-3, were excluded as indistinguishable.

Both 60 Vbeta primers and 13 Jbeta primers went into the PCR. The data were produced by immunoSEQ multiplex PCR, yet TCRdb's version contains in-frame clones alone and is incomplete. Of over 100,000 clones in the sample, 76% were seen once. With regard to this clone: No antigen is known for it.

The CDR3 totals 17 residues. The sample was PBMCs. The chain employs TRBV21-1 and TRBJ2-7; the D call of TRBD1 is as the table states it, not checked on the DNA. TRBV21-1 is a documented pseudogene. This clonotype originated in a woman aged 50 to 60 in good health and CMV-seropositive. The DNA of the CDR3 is TGTGCCAGCAGCAAAGGGGCAGGGGCTCCTACCTCCTACGAGCAGTACTTC. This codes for CASSKGAGAPTSYEQYF.